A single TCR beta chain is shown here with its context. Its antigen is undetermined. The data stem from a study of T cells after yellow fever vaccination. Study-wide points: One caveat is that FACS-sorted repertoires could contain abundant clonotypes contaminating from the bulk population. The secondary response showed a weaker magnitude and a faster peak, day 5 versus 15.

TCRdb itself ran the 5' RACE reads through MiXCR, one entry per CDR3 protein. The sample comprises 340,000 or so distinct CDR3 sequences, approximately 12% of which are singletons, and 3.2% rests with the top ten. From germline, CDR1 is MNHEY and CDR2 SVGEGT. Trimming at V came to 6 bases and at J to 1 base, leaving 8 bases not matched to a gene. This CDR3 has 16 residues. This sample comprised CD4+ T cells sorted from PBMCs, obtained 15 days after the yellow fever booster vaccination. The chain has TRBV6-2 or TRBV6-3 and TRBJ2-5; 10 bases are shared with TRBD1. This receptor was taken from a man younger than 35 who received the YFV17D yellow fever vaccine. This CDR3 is CASRLGQGSFQETQYF. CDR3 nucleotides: TGTGCCAGCAGACTGGGACAGGGGTCCTTCCAAGAGACCCAGTACTTC.